Listed below are T cell receptor beta chains from one sample, sequenced in a study of human T cells and chemical hapten exposure. TCRdb recomputed calls from the RACE reads with MiXCR, one row per CDR3 protein. This sample has around 120,000 distinct CDR3 sequences, with 12% to 15% found just once. Specimen: whole blood, collected in connection with sensitization to the hapten diphenylcyclopropenone (DPC). These receptor sequences come from a man aged 18-30 years with alopecia areata. Some clones in this sample may be carry-over from other donors' samples. CDR3s include the opening cysteine and the closing phenylalanine or tryptophan. The D gene is left open where the match is weak. Clone size is stated in some rows and not others, as once, few, many or a class when expanded.

v_call	j_call	clone_size	d_call	cdr3_aa	cdr3_nt
TRBV4-3	TRBJ2-2	NA	TRBD2	CASSQVGLAGTGELFF	TGCGCCAGCAGCCAAGTTGGCCTAGCGGGGACCGGGGAGCTGTTTTTT
TRBV7-2	TRBJ1-3	many	TRBD1	CASSRDRSSGNTIYF	TGTGCCAGCAGCCGGGACAGGAGCTCTGGAAACACCATATATTTT
TRBV4-1	TRBJ2-1	few	NA	CASSQDVGSSYNEQFF	TGCGCCAGCAGCCAAGATGTGGGGAGCTCCTACAATGAGCAGTTCTTC
TRBV11-2	TRBJ2-2	few	NA	CASSLGSSTGELFF	TGTGCCAGCAGCTTAGGGTCCAGCACCGGGGAGCTGTTTTTT
TRBV11-2	TRBJ1-2	many	NA	CASSLREQGGYGYTF	TGTGCCAGCAGCTTAAGGGAACAGGGTGGCTATGGCTACACCTTC
TRBV7-2	TRBJ1-1	few	NA	CASSLDLFRDTEAFF	TGTGCCAGCAGCTTGGACCTTTTCAGGGACACTGAAGCTTTCTTT
TRBV15	TRBJ2-7	few	NA	CATSRVRDHYEQYF	TGTGCCACCAGCAGAGTAAGGGACCACTACGAGCAGTACTTC
TRBV7-2	TRBJ1-1	NA	NA	CASSLARDMNTEAFF	TGTGCCAGCAGCTTAGCGAGGGACATGAACACTGAAGCTTTCTTT
TRBV7-2	TRBJ2-5	NA	TRBD2	CASSPWTSGTKETQYF	TGTGCCAGCAGCCCCTGGACTAGCGGGACTAAAGAGACCCAGTACTTC
TRBV5-1	TRBJ1-4	few	TRBD1	CASSLGTGNEKLFF	TGCGCCAGCAGCTTGGGGACAGGGAATGAAAAACTGTTTTTT
TRBV27	TRBJ2-7	NA	TRBD2	CASSLGIAGYEQYF	TGTGCCAGCAGTCTGGGAATAGCGGGTTACGAGCAGTACTTC
TRBV7-3	TRBJ2-2	few	NA	CASSLDHHSGELFF	TGTGCCAGCAGCCTCGACCATCACTCGGGGGAGCTGTTTTTT
TRBV14	TRBJ1-3	NA	NA	CASSQRPAYSGNTIYF	TGTGCCAGCAGCCAGCGACCGGCTTACTCTGGAAACACCATATATTTT
TRBV5-4	TRBJ1-6	NA	TRBD1	CASSLGQGDNSPLHF	TGTGCCAGCAGCTTGGGACAGGGAGACAATTCACCCCTCCACTTT
TRBV6-2/TRBV6-3	TRBJ2-1	few	TRBD2	CASRLLAGGTNEQFF	TGTGCCAGCAGACTCCTAGCGGGGGGCACGAATGAGCAGTTCTTC
TRBV5-1	TRBJ2-3	many	NA	CASREGQQTDTQYF	TGCGCCAGCAGGGAGGGACAGCAGACAGATACGCAGTATTTT
TRBV10-3	TRBJ1-1	few	NA	CAIRMTGLGTEAFF	TGTGCCATCAGGATGACAGGTTTAGGTACTGAAGCTTTCTTT
TRBV7-6	TRBJ1-2	NA	TRBD1	CASSSHAPGTGLSYTF	TGTGCCAGCAGCTCCCACGCCCCCGGGACAGGGTTAAGCTACACCTTC
TRBV3-1	TRBJ1-2	NA	NA	CASSQDRTSAPNRNGYTF	TGTGCCAGCAGCCAAGATAGAACTTCGGCCCCGAATAGGAATGGCTACACCTTC
TRBV4-2	TRBJ2-3	few	NA	CASSQSRTPRLTDTQYF	TGTGCCAGCAGCCAATCTAGGACACCCCGACTCACAGATACGCAGTATTTT
TRBV7-3	TRBJ1-4	many	TRBD1	CASSLRQGDEKLFF	TGTGCCAGCAGCTTAAGACAGGGGGATGAAAAACTGTTTTTT
TRBV19	TRBJ1-1	few	NA	CASSTGAPGAGNTEAFF	TGTGCCAGTAGTACGGGCGCCCCAGGGGCGGGGAACACTGAAGCTTTCTTT
TRBV28	TRBJ2-5	NA	TRBD2	CASSLGEGFQETQYF	TGTGCCAGCAGTTTGGGGGAGGGCTTCCAAGAGACCCAGTACTTC
TRBV15	TRBJ2-1	NA	TRBD2	CATSTGLAGILPRDNEQFF	TGTGCCACCAGCACTGGACTAGCGGGAATTCTACCTCGGGACAATGAGCAGTTCTTC
TRBV18	TRBJ1-1	many	NA	CASSPPMGVNTEAFF	TGTGCCAGCTCACCACCGATGGGGGTGAACACTGAAGCTTTCTTT
TRBV7-9	TRBJ1-1	many	NA	CASSLIYESGGAFF	TGTGCCAGCAGCTTAATCTACGAGTCAGGAGGAGCTTTCTTT
TRBV29-1	TRBJ1-1	NA	NA	CSVGWQMNTEAFF	TGCAGCGTTGGTTGGCAAATGAACACTGAAGCTTTCTTT
TRBV7-8	TRBJ1-1	many	TRBD1	CASSPGTEKAFF	TGTGCCAGCAGCCCTGGGACAGAAAAAGCTTTCTTT
TRBV29-1	TRBJ1-1	NA	NA	CSVARQGNTEAFF	TGCAGCGTGGCCCGGCAGGGAAACACTGAAGCTTTCTTT
TRBV10-3	TRBJ2-3	NA	NA	CAIGAPSTDTQYF	TGTGCCATCGGGGCCCCTAGCACAGATACGCAGTATTTT
TRBV6-5	TRBJ1-1	NA	NA	CASSYQVTVTEAFF	TGTGCCAGCAGTTATCAGGTAACGGTGACTGAAGCTTTCTTT
TRBV12-3/TRBV12-4	TRBJ1-6	many	NA	CASSRSNSPLHF	TGTGCCAGCAGCAGGTCAAATTCACCCCTCCACTTT
TRBV11-2	TRBJ2-1	few	TRBD1	CASSLGPGQGRAQFF	TGTGCCAGCAGCTTAGGTCCCGGACAGGGGAGAGCGCAGTTCTTC
TRBV11-2	TRBJ1-2	few	TRBD1	CASSSGTGGYTF	TGTGCCAGCAGCTCCGGGACAGGAGGCTACACCTTC
TRBV9	TRBJ2-5	NA	TRBD1	CASSAGTVQETQYF	TGTGCCAGCAGCGCCGGGACAGTTCAAGAGACCCAGTACTTC
TRBV4-3	TRBJ2-5	few	NA	CASSQDRTGTQYF	TGCGCCAGCAGCCAAGATCGTACCGGGACCCAGTACTTC
TRBV2	TRBJ2-7	few	NA	CASRGREYEQYF	TGTGCCAGCAGGGGCAGGGAATACGAGCAGTACTTC
TRBV4-3	TRBJ1-2	few	NA	CASSQDWGYYGYTF	TGCGCCAGCAGCCAAGATTGGGGGTACTATGGCTACACCTTC
TRBV14	TRBJ2-5	few	NA	CASSHPGLPVATQYF	TGTGCCAGCAGCCACCCGGGACTCCCCGTTGCCACCCAGTACTTC
TRBV11-2	TRBJ1-2	many	TRBD1	CASSSNRGLLPTF	TGTGCCAGCAGCTCTAACAGGGGGCTTCTTCCCACCTTC
TRBV9	TRBJ1-2	NA	NA	CASSGDRPLNGYTF	TGTGCCAGCTCCGGAGACAGACCCCTGAATGGCTACACCTTC
TRBV4-1	TRBJ2-4	NA	NA	CASSHPLAGTAKNIQYF	TGCGCCAGCAGCCACCCCTTGGCAGGAACGGCCAAAAACATTCAGTACTTC
TRBV7-9	TRBJ2-2	NA	TRBD1	CASSFRDRGTGELFF	TGTGCCAGCAGCTTCCGGGACAGGGGCACCGGGGAGCTGTTTTTT
TRBV7-2	TRBJ2-2	few	NA	CASSLAGGTATGELFF	TGTGCCAGCAGCTTGGCTGGCGGGACAGCCACCGGGGAGCTGTTTTTT
TRBV7-2	TRBJ1-4	many	NA	CASSSWPGLNEKLFF	TGTGCCAGCAGCTCCTGGCCAGGGCTTAATGAAAAACTGTTTTTT
TRBV7-6	TRBJ1-2	many	NA	CASSSDRLYGYTF	TGTGCCAGCAGCTCGGACCGGCTCTATGGCTACACCTTC
TRBV7-7	TRBJ2-5	few	TRBD1	CASSPDRGRMQETQYF	TGTGCCAGCAGCCCGGACAGGGGGCGGATGCAAGAGACCCAGTACTTC
TRBV28	TRBJ2-3	NA	NA	CASKNPTDTQYF	TGTGCCAGCAAGAACCCCACAGATACGCAGTATTTT
TRBV5-5	TRBJ1-4	NA	NA	CASSFWAEEKLFF	TGTGCCAGCAGCTTCTGGGCGGAAGAAAAACTGTTTTTT
TRBV12-3/TRBV12-4	TRBJ1-1	NA	NA	CASSPSWSNTEAFF	TGTGCCAGCAGTCCTTCGTGGAGCAACACTGAAGCTTTCTTT
TRBV7-2	TRBJ1-1	NA	NA	CASSLAHHEEAEAFF	TGTGCCAGCAGCTTAGCCCACCACGAGGAGGCTGAAGCTTTCTTT
TRBV29-1	TRBJ2-2	NA	TRBD1	CSVVRTGGVKTGELFF	TGCAGCGTTGTGCGGACAGGGGGCGTGAAAACCGGGGAGCTGTTTTTT
TRBV11-2	TRBJ1-3	NA	NA	CASSLGGNGNTIYF	TGTGCCAGCAGCTTAGGAGGGAACGGAAACACCATATATTTT
TRBV20-1	TRBJ2-5	few	NA	CSAKGGRETQYF	TGCAGTGCTAAGGGGGGTCGGGAGACCCAGTACTTC
TRBV18	TRBJ1-2	few	NA	CASSPVTTYGYTF	TGTGCCAGCTCACCAGTCACTACCTATGGCTACACCTTC